A selection of T cell receptor beta chains follows, all from one sample in a study of OX40 agonist ivuxolimab in advanced cancers. Only in-frame clones appear in the TCRdb table, and some are missing; sequencing was by immunoSEQ multiplex PCR. The data contain 40,000 or so clones, about 92% of them seen just once; the ten biggest clones take up roughly 9%. This specimen was CD4+ or CD8+ T cells sorted from blood, taken in a trial of the OX40 agonist ivuxolimab. Every receptor here comes from an adult with an advanced solid tumor such as melanoma, head and neck, liver or kidney cancer. Each CDR3 is given with its conserved first and last residue. Expanded clones are given a class, and other clones once, few, many or no size at all.

V gene,J gene,clone size,CDR3 length,CDR3 protein
TRBV11-2,TRBJ2-3,NA,12,CASSPPQATQYF
TRBV6-5,TRBJ1-6,NA,16,CASSSSYRGLNSPLHF
TRBV28,TRBJ1-5,NA,14,CASSLARMNQPQHF
TRBV30,TRBJ2-3,NA,13,CAWSVAVQDTQYF
TRBV5-6,TRBJ2-1,NA,17,CASSLARTRWAYNEQFF
TRBV20-1,TRBJ2-5,NA,11,CSALYQETQYF
TRBV4-2,TRBJ1-3,NA,16,CASSPLNMRGPNTIYF
TRBV19,TRBJ2-2,NA,15,CASSHPGGNTGELFF
TRBV25-1,TRBJ2-2,NA,12,CASMGRTGELFF
TRBV6-1,TRBJ2-2,NA,15,CASSEGWGRTGELFF
TRBV4-3,TRBJ1-1,NA,15,CASSQDQGAVTEAFF
TRBV28,TRBJ2-5,NA,16,CASSLFISSPQETQYF
TRBV19,TRBJ1-5,NA,15,CASTPGQAGNQPQHF
TRBV7-2,TRBJ1-1,NA,15,CASSLALGGGTEAFF
TRBV27,TRBJ1-2,NA,15,CASSFRDRANYGYTF
TRBV4-1,TRBJ2-5,NA,13,CASSQHSQETQYF
TRBV7-2,TRBJ2-5,NA,18,CASSRGGAGATWLETQYF
TRBV28,TRBJ2-3,NA,16,CASSSPRTGVADTQYF
TRBV5-4,TRBJ2-7,NA,14,CASSLVGGPDEQYF
TRBV19,TRBJ2-1,NA,19,CASSPSGTGSIQIYNEQFF
TRBV28,TRBJ2-1,NA,15,CASSLYGGLYNEQFF
TRBV6-1,TRBJ2-1,NA,16,CASSDPDRGPYNEQFF
TRBV6-6,TRBJ2-2,NA,13,CASSYLGTGELFF
TRBV6-4,TRBJ2-3,NA,15,CASSETAGSTDTQYF
TRBV27,TRBJ2-2,NA,15,CASSLSWADTGELFF
TRBV6-1,TRBJ1-5,once,13,CASMTGGPQPQHF
TRBV29-1,TRBJ1-2,NA,12,CSVPDRDGGYTF
TRBV21-1,TRBJ2-2,NA,15,CASSKLAGNTGELFF
TRBV2,TRBJ1-3,NA,15,CASSERGNPGNTIYF
TRBV4-1,TRBJ2-2,NA,15,CASSPRQQNTGELFF
TRBV28,TRBJ2-2,few,11,CASSLYGELFF
TRBV10-1,TRBJ1-1,NA,15,CASRLKTGRNTEAFF
TRBV19,TRBJ2-5,NA,15,CASSTLAGERETQYF
TRBV28,TRBJ2-3,once,16,CASSFSSRESTDTQYF
TRBV16,TRBJ1-2,NA,14,CASSQSLTAYGYTF
TRBV6-6,TRBJ2-6,few,15,CASSYSQGGANVLTF
TRBV4-2,TRBJ2-5,NA,15,CASSQLTGGQETQYF
TRBV5-8,TRBJ2-5,NA,14,CASSGGFLQETQYF
TRBV7-6,TRBJ2-1,NA,15,CASSLDLVSYNEQFF
TRBV9,TRBJ2-3,NA,15,CASSPWLGMPDTQYF
TRBV10-2,TRBJ2-7,NA,13,CASSDLTAYEQYF
TRBV29-1,TRBJ2-1,once,12,CSVELEYNEQFF
TRBV4-1,TRBJ2-1,NA,15,CASSHTPSSYNEQFF
TRBV9,TRBJ1-3,NA,16,CASSAGGGLSGNTIYF
TRBV19,TRBJ1-5,once,13,CASVDRGIQPQHF
TRBV10-2,TRBJ2-7,NA,14,CASSEREGRNEQYF
TRBV11-2,TRBJ1-1,NA,14,CASSLTGRGAEAFF
TRBV10-3,TRBJ1-6,NA,14,CASTRGDRTSPLHF
TRBV4-2,TRBJ1-2,NA,12,CASGRHNYGYTF
TRBV7-2,TRBJ2-3,once,14,CASIRDLSTDTQYF
TRBV5-1,TRBJ2-2,NA,21,CASSLGVRAGGPQKWTGELFF
TRBV28,TRBJ2-2,NA,16,CASSLTLKGYTGELFF
TRBV5-6,TRBJ1-3,NA,12,CASSASGNTIYF
TRBV9,TRBJ2-3,NA,15,CASSPSGGGTDTQYF
TRBV11-2,TRBJ2-1,NA,12,CASSRYSGEQFF